The 3 T cell receptor beta chains listed next were all sequenced from one sample in a study of blood T cells in healthy people across ages. Together with a sample-barcoded 5' primer, a J-beta primer mix was included in a second PCR lasting about 7 to 11 cycles. A single record per CDR3 protein comes from TCRdb applying MiXCR to the 5' RACE reads. The sample carries 850,000 to 1,300,000 distinct CDR3 sequences, less than 50% recorded once. Material for sequencing was blood. Receptors were obtained from a woman aged 55-69 years in good health.

The chain has TRBV6-5 and TRBJ2-1; D may be TRBD1 or TRBD2 (5 bases each). The CDR3 runs 15 residues. The germline V gene has CDR1 MNHEY and CDR2 SVGAGI. V lost 8 bases to trimming and J lost 1 base, with 15 bases between them. Here the CDR3 DNA reads TGTGCCAGCGCCCCAGGGACCCCATCCTACAATGAGCAGTTCTTC. Its protein product is CASAPGTPSYNEQFF.

V usage is TRBV21-1 and J usage is TRBJ2-1; the table's D call of TRBD1 was not tested on the DNA. TRBV21-1 has pseudogene status. CDR3 length equals 14 residues. In nucleotides, the CDR3 is TGTGCCAGCAGCACGGACACCCCGGTCAATGAGCAGTTCTTC. Encoded protein: CASSTDTPVNEQFF.

This clonotype has more than one count but fewer than ten. The V gene is TRBV29-1, the J gene TRBJ2-1; D may be TRBD1 or TRBD2 (5 bases each). Between the trimmed V and J ends, which lost 0 bases and 3 bases, there was a span of 18 bases. This CDR3 has 17 amino acids. Germline V lookup: CDR1 SQVTM, CDR2 ANQGSEA. In DNA form, the CDR3 reads TGCAGCGTTGAAGATCGACTTTCTGGGGGTCACTACAATGAGCAGTTCTTC. Protein product: CSVEDRLSGGHYNEQFF.